This paragraph reports one TCR beta chain. Symptom resolution, clearance, or two negative PCRs marked the recovered donors of Cohort 3. These data are taken from a study of blood T cell repertoires in COVID-19. Background on the study: The United States, Italy and Spain supplied acute and convalescent COVID-19 samples.

Germline CDR1 is ENHRY and CDR2 is SYGVKD. Trimming took off 10 bases at V and 6 bases at J, with 11 bases between the two ends. This CDR3 is 11 amino acids long. Sequencing was performed with immunoSEQ multiplex PCR; in TCRdb, only in-frame clones are kept and a portion is missing. Of roughly 160,000 clones in the sample, approximately 88% were seen once. The sample was PBMCs or T cells enriched from blood (not recorded which). The chain combines TRBV10-3 with TRBJ2-3, with D tentatively TRBD1 (5 bases). The TCR was taken from a woman in her sixties or seventies who had recovered from COVID-19. CDR3 bases: TGTGCCACAGGGATGACGGATACGCAGTATTTT. It yields the protein CATGMTDTQYF.